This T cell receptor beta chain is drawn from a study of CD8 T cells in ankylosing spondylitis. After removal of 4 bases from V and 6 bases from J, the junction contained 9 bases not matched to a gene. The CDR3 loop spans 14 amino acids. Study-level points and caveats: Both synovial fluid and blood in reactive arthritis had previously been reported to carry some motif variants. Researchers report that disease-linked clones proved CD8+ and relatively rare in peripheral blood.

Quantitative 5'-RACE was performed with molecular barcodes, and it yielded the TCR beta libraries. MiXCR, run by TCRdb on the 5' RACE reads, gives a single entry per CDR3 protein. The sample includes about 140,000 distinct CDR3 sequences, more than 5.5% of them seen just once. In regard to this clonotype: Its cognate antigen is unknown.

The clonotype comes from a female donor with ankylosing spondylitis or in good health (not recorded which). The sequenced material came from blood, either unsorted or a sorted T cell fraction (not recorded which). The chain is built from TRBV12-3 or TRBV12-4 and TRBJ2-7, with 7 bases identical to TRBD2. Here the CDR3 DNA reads TGTGCCAGCAGTTCTAGCGGAGGGGCCTGCGAGCAGTACTTC. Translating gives CASSSSGGACEQYF.